This TCR beta chain came from a study of regulatory T cells in long-lasting Graves disease. Time point: newly diagnosed GD, antithyroid drugs for less than 3 months. Generation of the TCR library employed RNA extracted from PBMCs. The table lists this clonotype with many counts. Sequencing libraries for TCR beta were prepared with iRepertoire HTBI primers and Arm-PCR of CDR3 regions. One entry per CDR3 protein results from TCRdb running MiXCR on the multiplex PCR reads. Of roughly 420,000 distinct CDR3 sequences detected, about 16% appear once; the ten largest clones hold about 23%. The same data also contributed to another study, on T cells in Graves' hyperthyroidism and ophthalmopathy.

Specimen: peripheral blood mononuclear cells (PBMCs), collected at new diagnosis, from a patient treated with antithyroid drugs. The receptor comes from a woman between 18 and 29 years old with Graves disease.

CDR3 amino acids: CASSLGRLAGGPFALSETQYF. The CDR3 nucleotides are TGCGCCAGCAGCTTGGGAAGACTAGCGGGAGGGCCGTTCGCCCTGTCAGAGACCCAGTACTTC. The chain combines TRBV5-1 with TRBJ2-5; TRBD2 matches 14 bases. The CDR3 length is 21 residues. The V and J ends lost 0 bases and 4 bases, in that order; junction bases with no gene match: 17. In germline, CDR1 is SGHRS, CDR2 YFSETQ.